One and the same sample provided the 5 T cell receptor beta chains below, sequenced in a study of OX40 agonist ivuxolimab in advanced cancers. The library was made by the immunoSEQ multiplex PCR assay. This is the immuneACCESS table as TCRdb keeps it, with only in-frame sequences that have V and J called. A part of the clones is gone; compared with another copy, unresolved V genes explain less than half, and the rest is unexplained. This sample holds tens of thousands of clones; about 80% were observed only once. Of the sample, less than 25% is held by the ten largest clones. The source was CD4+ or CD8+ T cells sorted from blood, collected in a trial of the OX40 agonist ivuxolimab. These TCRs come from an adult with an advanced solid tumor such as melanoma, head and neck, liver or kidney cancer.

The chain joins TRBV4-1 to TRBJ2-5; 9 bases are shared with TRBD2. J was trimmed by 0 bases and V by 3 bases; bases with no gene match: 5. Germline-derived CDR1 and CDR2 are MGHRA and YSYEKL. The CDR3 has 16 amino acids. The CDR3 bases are TGCGCCAGCAGCCACCTCAGCGGGGGGAACCAAGAGACCCAGTACTTC. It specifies CASSHLSGGNQETQYF.

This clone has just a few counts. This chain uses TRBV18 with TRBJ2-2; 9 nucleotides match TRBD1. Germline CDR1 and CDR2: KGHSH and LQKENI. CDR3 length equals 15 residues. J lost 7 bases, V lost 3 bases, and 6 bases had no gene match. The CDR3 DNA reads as TGTGCCAGCTCACCGGGACAGGGAACCGGCGGGGAGCTGTTTTTT. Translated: CASSPGQGTGGELFF.

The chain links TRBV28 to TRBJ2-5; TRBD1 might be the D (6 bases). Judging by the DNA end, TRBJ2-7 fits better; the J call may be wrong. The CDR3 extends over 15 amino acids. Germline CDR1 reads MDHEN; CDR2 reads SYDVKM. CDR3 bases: TGTGCCAGCAGTTTATGGGCACAGGGCTCCTACGAGCAGTACTTC. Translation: CASSLWAQGSYEQYF.

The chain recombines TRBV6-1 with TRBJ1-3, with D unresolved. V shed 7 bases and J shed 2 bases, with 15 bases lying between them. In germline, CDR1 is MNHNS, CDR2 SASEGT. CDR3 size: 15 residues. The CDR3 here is CASMWLGVAGNTIYF. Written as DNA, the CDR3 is TGTGCCAGCATGTGGTTGGGTGTTGCTGGAAACACCATATATTTT.

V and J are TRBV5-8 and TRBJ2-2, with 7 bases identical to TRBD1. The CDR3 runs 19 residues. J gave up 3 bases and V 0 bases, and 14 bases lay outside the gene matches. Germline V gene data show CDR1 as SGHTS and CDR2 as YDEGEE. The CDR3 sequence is CASSLGGQRFWGYTGELFF. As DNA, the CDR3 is TGTGCCAGCAGCTTGGGGGGACAGAGATTCTGGGGGTACACCGGGGAGCTGTTTTTT.